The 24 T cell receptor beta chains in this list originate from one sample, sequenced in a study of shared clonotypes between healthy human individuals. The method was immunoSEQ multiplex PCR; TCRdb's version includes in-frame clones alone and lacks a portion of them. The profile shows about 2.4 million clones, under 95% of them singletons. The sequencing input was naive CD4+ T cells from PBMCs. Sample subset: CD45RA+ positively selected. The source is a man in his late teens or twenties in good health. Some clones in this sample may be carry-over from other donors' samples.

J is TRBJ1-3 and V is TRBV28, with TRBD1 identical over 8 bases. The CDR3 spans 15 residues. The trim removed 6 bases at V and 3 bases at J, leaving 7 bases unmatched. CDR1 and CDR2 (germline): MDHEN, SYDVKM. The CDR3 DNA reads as TGTGCCAGCAGCCAGGGACAGGCGGGTGGAAACACCATATATTTT. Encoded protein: CASSQGQAGGNTIYF.

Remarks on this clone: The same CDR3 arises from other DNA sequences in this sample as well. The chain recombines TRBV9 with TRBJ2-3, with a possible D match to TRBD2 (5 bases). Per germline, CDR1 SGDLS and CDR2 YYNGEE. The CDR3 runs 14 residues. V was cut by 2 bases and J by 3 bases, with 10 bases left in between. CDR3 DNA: TGTGCCAGCAGCGTCACTGGGAGAACAGATACGCAGTATTTT. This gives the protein CASSVTGRTDTQYF.

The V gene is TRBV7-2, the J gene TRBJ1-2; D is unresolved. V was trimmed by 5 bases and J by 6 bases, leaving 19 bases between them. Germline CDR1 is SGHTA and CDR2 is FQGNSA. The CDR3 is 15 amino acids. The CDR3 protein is CASSLLWELGDGYTF. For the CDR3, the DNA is TGTGCCAGCAGCCTATTATGGGAATTGGGTGATGGCTACACCTTC. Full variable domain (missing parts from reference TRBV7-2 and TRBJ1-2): GAGVSQSPSNKVTEKGKDVELRCDPISGHTALYWYRQSLGQGLEFLIYFQGNSAPDKSGLPSDRFSAERTGGSVSTLTIQRTQQEDSAVYLCASSLLWELGDGYTFGSGTRLTVV.

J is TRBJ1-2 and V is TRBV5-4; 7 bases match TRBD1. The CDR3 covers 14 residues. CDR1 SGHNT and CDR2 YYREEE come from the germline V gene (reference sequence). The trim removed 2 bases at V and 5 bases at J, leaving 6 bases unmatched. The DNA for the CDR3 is TGTGCCAGCAGCTTAAAGGGGGCGGGTTATGGCTACACCTTC. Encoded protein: CASSLKGAGYGYTF.

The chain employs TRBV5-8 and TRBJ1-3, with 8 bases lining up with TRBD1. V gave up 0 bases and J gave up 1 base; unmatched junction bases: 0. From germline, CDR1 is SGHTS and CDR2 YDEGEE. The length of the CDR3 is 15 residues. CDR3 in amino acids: CASSLDRGSGNTIYF. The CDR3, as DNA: TGTGCCAGCAGCTTGGACAGGGGGTCTGGAAACACCATATATTTT.

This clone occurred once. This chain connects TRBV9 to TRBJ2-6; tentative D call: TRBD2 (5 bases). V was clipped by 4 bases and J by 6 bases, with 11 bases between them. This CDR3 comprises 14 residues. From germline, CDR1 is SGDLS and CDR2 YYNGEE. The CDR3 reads CASSLVGEANVLTF. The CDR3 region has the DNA TGTGCCAGCAGCCTCGTCGGGGAGGCCAACGTCCTGACTTTC.

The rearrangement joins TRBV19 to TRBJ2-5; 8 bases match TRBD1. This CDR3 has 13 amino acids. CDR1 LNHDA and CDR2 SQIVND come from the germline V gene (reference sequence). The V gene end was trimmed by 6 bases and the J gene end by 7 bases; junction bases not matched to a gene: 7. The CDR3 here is CASSPDRDGTQYF. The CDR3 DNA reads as TGTGCCAGTAGCCCGGACAGGGACGGGACCCAGTACTTC.

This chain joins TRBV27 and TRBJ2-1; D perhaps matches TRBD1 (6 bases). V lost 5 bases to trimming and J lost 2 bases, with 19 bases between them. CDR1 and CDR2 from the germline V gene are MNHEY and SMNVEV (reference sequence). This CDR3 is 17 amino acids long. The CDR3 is CASSPKRPQGPYNEQFF. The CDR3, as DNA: TGTGCCAGCAGTCCAAAACGTCCACAGGGTCCCTACAATGAGCAGTTCTTC.

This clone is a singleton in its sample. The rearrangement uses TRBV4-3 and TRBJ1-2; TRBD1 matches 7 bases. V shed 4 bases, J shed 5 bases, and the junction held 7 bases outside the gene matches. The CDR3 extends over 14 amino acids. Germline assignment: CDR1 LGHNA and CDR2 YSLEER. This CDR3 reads CASSPRGVLYGYTF. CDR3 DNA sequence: TGCGCCAGCAGCCCCAGGGGGGTTTTGTATGGCTACACCTTC.

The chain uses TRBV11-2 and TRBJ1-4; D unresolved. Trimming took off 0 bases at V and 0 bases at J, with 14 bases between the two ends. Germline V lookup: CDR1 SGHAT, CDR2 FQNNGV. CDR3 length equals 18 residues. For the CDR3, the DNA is TGTGCCAGCAGCTTAGATCGGTATGGCGGTGCAACTAATGAAAAACTGTTTTTT. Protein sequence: CASSLDRYGGATNEKLFF.

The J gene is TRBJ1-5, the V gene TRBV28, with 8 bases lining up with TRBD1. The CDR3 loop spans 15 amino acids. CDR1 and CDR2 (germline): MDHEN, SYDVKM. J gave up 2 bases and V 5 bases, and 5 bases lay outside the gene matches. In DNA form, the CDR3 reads TGTGCCAGCAGTCCGGGACAGGCGGGCAATCAGCCCCAGCATTTT. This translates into CASSPGQAGNQPQHF.

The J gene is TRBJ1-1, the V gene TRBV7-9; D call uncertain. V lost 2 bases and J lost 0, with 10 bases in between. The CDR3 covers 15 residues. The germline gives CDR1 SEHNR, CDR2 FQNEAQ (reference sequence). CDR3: CASSLMALMNTEAFF. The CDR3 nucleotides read TGTGCCAGCAGCTTAATGGCTCTTATGAACACTGAAGCTTTCTTT.

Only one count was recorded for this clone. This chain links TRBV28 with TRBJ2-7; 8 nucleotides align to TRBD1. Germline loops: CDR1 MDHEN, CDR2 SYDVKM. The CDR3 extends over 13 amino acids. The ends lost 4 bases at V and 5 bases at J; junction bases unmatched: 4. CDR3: CASSSGTGHEQYF. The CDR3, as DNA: TGTGCCAGCAGTTCCGGGACAGGCCACGAGCAGTACTTC.

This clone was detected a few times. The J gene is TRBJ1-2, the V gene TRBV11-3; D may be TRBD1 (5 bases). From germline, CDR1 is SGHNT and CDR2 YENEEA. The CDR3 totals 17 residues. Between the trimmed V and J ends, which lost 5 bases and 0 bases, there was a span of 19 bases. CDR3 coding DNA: TGTGCCAGCAGCCCTGGAAGGGGATTCGATCCTAACTATGGCTACACCTTC. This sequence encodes CASSPGRGFDPNYGYTF.

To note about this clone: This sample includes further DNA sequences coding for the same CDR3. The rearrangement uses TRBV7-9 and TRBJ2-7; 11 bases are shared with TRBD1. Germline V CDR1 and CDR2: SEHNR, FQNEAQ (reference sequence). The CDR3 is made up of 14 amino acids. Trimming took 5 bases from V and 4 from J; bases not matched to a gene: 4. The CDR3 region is CASSPGTGGYEQYF. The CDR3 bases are TGTGCCAGCAGCCCCGGGACAGGGGGATACGAGCAGTACTTC.

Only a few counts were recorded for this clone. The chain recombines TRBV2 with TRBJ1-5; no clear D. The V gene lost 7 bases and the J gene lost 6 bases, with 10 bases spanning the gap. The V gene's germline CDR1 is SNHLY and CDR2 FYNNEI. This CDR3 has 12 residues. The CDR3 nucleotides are TGTGCCAGCAAACCCGAGGGTCAGCCCCAGCATTTT. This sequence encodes CASKPEGQPQHF. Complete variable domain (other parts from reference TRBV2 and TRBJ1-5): EPEVTQTPSHQVTQMGQEVILRCVPISNHLYFYWYRQILGQKVEFLVSFYNNEISEKSEIFDDQFSVERPDGSNFTLKIRSTKLEDSAMYFCASKPEGQPQHFGDGTRLSIL.

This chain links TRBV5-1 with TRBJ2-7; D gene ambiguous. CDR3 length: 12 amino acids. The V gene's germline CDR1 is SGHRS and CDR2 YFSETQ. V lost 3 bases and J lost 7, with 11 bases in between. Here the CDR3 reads CASSSGPSEQYF. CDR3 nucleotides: TGCGCCAGCAGCTCGGGTCCCTCTGAGCAGTACTTC.

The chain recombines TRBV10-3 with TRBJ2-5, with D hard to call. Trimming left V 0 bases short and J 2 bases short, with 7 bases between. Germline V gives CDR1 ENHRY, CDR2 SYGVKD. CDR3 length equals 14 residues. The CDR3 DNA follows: TGTGCCATCAGTGAGTCGAATCATCAAGAGACCCAGTACTTC. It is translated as CAISESNHQETQYF.

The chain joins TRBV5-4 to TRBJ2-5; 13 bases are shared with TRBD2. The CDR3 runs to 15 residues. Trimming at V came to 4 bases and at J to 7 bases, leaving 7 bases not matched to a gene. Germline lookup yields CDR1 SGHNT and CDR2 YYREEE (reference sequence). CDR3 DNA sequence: TGTGCCAGCAGCCTGGGGACTAGCGGGAAGGTGACCCAGTACTTC. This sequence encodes CASSLGTSGKVTQYF.

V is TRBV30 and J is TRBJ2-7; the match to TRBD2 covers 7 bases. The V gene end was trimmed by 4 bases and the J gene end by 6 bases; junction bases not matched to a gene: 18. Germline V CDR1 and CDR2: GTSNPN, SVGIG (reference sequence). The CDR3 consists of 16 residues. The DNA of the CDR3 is TGTGCCTGGACCAAGGAGGGACTATACCCAGTCGGCGAGCAGTACTTC. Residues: CAWTKEGLYPVGEQYF.

This CDR3 is CASSLVMLADSYNEQFF. The CDR3 nucleotides read TGTGCCAGCAGCTTGGTAATGCTAGCGGACTCCTACAATGAGCAGTTCTTC. The chain joins TRBV5-8 to TRBJ2-1; 7 nucleotides match TRBD2. Germline V gives CDR1 SGHTS, CDR2 YDEGEE. This CDR3 contains 17 residues. V dropped 0 bases and J dropped 0; count of bases not matched to a gene: 6.

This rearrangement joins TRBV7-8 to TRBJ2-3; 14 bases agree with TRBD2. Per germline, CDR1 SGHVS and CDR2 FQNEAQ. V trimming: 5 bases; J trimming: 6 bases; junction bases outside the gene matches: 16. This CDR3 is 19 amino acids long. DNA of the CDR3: TGTGCCAGCAGCCTTAGACAGCGAGTCGGACTAGCGGGAGGTGATACGCAGTATTTT. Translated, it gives CASSLRQRVGLAGGDTQYF.

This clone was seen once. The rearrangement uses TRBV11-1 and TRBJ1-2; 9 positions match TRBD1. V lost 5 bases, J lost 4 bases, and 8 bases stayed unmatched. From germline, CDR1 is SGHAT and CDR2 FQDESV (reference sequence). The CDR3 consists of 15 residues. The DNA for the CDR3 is TGTGCCAGCAGCCCCTCCCGGGACAGGGCCTATGGCTACACCTTC. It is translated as CASSPSRDRAYGYTF. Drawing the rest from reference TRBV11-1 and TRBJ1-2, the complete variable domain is EAEVAQSPRYKITEKSQAVAFWCDPISGHATLYWYRQILGQGPELLVQFQDESVVDDSQLPKDRFSAERLKGVDSTLKIQPAELGDSAMYLCASSPSRDRAYGYTFGSGTRLTVV.

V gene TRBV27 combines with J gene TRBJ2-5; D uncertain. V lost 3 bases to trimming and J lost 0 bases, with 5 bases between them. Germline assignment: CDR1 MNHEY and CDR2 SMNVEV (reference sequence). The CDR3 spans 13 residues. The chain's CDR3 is CASSFGYQETQYF. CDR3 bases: TGTGCCAGCAGTTTCGGGTACCAAGAGACCCAGTACTTC.